This entry features one T cell receptor beta chain sequence. The entry originates in a study of CD8+CD57+ T cells in acquired aplastic anemia. Study at large: Mean yield of DNA from sorted CD4+ and CD8+ cells was 3.2 ug.

Germline V gene data show CDR1 as MRHNA and CDR2 as SNTAGT. Between the trimmed V and J ends, which lost 0 bases and 4 bases, there was a span of 11 bases. The CDR3 spans 15 residues. The template used for profiling TCR beta VDJ and CDR3 was genomic DNA. Each CDR3 protein is one row after TCRdb ran MiXCR on the reads. The repertoire holds some 170,000 distinct CDR3 sequences, with just under 45% as singletons. The material sequenced was sorted CD4+, CD8+, or CD8+CD57+ T cells (not recorded which) from PBMCs. The V and J genes are TRBV6-4 and TRBJ2-3; D is uncertain. This TCR came from a human donor in good health. The DNA of the CDR3 is TGTGCCAGCAGTGACTCGAGTAGCTCGGCAGATACGCAGTATTTT. It yields the protein CASSDSSSSADTQYF.